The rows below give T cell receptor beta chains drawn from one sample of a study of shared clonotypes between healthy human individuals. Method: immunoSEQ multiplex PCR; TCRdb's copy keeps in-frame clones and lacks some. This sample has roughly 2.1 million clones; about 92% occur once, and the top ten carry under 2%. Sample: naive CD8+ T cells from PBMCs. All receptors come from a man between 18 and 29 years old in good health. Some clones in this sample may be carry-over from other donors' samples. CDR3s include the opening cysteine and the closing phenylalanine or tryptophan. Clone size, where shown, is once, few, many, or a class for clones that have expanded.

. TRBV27 CASSLQGAGTEAFF
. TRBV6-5 CASTPRGGGNYGYTF
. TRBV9 CASSTRQGQETQYF
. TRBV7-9 CASSSGTPAPYEQYF
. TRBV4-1 CASSQGIMVGSTGETQYF
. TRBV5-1 CASSLDVQGKNEQYF
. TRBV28 CASSFGGSPSYEQYF
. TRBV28 CASSPGPYEQYF
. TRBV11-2 CASSLDLGNEQFF
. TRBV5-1 CASSLDRSYTDTQYF
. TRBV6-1 CASSGWTGYGNQPQHF
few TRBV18 CASSPIKGWNTEAFF
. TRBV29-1 CSVESSAGVGTDTQYF
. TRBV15 CATSSGGRAKVPSYNEQFF